This T cell receptor beta chain was sequenced during a study of blood T cell repertoires in COVID-19. Germline lookup yields CDR1 LGHNA and CDR2 YNFKEQ. Trimming cost V 1 base and J 9 bases; bases outside gene matches: 7. The CDR3 is made up of 17 amino acids. Per the original methods: How many nucleated cells were present was estimated from reference gene primer amplification. Using immunoSEQ multiplex PCR, the repertoire was profiled, and TCRdb retains in-frame clones only, with some absent. That table is the source of V, J and clone size, and D and trimming were worked out from the DNA. The table has hundreds of thousands of clones, nearly 90% seen once.

The clonotype was recovered from a woman in her twenties or thirties with acute or convalescent COVID-19. V usage is TRBV4-2 and J usage is TRBJ1-6; 12 bases align to TRBD1. The source material was peripheral blood. Written as DNA, the CDR3 is TGTGCCAGCAGCCAAGGGGGGGGACAGGGGGCTACTTCACCCCTCCACTTT. Translating it yields CASSQGGGQGATSPLHF.